Each of the 29 T cell receptor beta chains below was sequenced from the same sample in a study of cytomegalovirus exposure and HLA in healthy donors. Sequencing was performed with immunoSEQ multiplex PCR; in TCRdb, only in-frame clones are kept and a portion is missing. The sample lists 90,000 or so clones; 95% to 97% were seen once. The sequenced sample was PBMCs. The receptors were gathered from a man aged 18 to 29 in good health and CMV-seronegative.

V usage is TRBV9 and J usage is TRBJ2-1; perhaps TRBD2 as D (6 bases). The CDR3 length is 16 residues. V dropped 3 bases and J dropped 1 base, with 14 bases sitting between them. Looked up from germline, CDR1 is SGDLS and CDR2 is YYNGEE. The CDR3 sequence: CASSDGGQSSYNEQFF. The CDR3 DNA is TGTGCCAGCAGCGATGGAGGGCAGTCGTCCTACAATGAGCAGTTCTTC.

About this clone itself: The same CDR3 can be traced to other DNA sequences in this sample. The chain uses TRBV25-1 and TRBJ1-1; tentative D call: TRBD1 (6 bases). This CDR3 comprises 14 residues. CDR1 is MGHDK and CDR2 is SYGVNS in the germline V gene. Trimming stripped 4 bases from V and 0 bases from J, with 9 bases between. Here the CDR3 reads CASSAGQLNTEAFF. CDR3 DNA: TGTGCCAGCAGTGCCGGACAGTTGAACACTGAAGCTTTCTTT.

V usage is TRBV19 and J usage is TRBJ1-1; TRBD1 matches at 7 bases. Germline-derived CDR1 and CDR2 are LNHDA and SQIVND (reference sequence). The CDR3 length is 13 residues. The V and J ends lost 4 bases and 9 bases, in that order; junction bases with no gene match: 8. CDR3 bases: TGTGCCAGTAGTACCGGGACAGTAATCAAAGCTTTCTTT. This translates into CASSTGTVIKAFF. The whole variable domain, remainder taken from reference TRBV19 and TRBJ1-1, is DGGITQSPKYLFRKEGQNVTLSCEQNLNHDAMYWYRQDPGQGLRLIYYSQIVNDFQKGDIAEGYSVSREKKESFPLTVTSAQKNPTAFYLCASSTGTVIKAFFGQGTRLTVV.

This clone was detected only once. This rearrangement joins TRBV2 to TRBJ2-3; 10 positions agree with TRBD2. Unmatched junction bases numbered 5, after V lost 6 bases and J lost 2 bases. The germline V gene has CDR1 SNHLY and CDR2 FYNNEI. This CDR3 spans 15 amino acids. Here the CDR3 reads CASSPTSGITDTQYF. The DNA for the CDR3 is TGTGCCAGCAGCCCCACTAGCGGGATCACAGATACGCAGTATTTT. The full variable domain, in which reference TRBV2 and TRBJ2-3 provide the parts outside the CDR3, is EPEVTQTPSHQVTQMGQEVILRCVPISNHLYFYWYRQILGQKVEFLVSFYNNEISEKSEIFDDQFSVERPDGSNFTLKIRSTKLEDSAMYFCASSPTSGITDTQYFGPGTRLTVL.

The chain links TRBV5-4 to TRBJ1-1; TRBD1 is a possible D gene (5 bases). Trimming shortened V by 0 bases and J by 4 bases, and 16 bases separated the two germline ends. CDR3 length: 16 amino acids. Germline assignment: CDR1 SGHNT and CDR2 YYREEE (reference sequence). The CDR3: CASSLDPQGVGTEAFF. The CDR3 DNA is TGTGCCAGCAGCTTGGATCCGCAGGGTGTGGGCACTGAAGCTTTCTTT. Combining the CDR3 with reference TRBV5-4 and TRBJ1-1 gives the whole variable domain ETGVTQSPTHLIKTRGQQVTLRCSSQSGHNTVSWYQQALGQGPQFIFQYYREEENGRGNFPPRFSGLQFPNYSSELNVNALELDDSALYLCASSLDPQGVGTEAFFGQGTRLTVV.

V is TRBV1 and J is TRBJ1-2; TRBD1 reflects the table's D call only, with no check against the DNA. TRBV1 is a documented pseudogene. The CDR3 covers 13 residues. The CDR3 loop is CTSSQEVQFKALF. For the CDR3, the DNA is TGCACCAGCAGCCAAGAGGTACAGTTCAAGGCCCTCTTC.

The chain links TRBV29-1 to TRBJ2-7; 7 bases align to TRBD1. The germline gives CDR1 SQVTM, CDR2 ANQGSEA. The V gene end was trimmed by 3 bases and the J gene end by 2 bases; junction bases not matched to a gene: 10. The CDR3 runs 15 residues. The CDR3 DNA reads TGCAGCGTTGATGTTGTGACAGGGTCGACCTACGAGCAGTACTTC. Translating gives CSVDVVTGSTYEQYF.

V and J are TRBV9 and TRBJ1-1; tentative D call: TRBD1 (5 bases). The V end was cut by 0 bases, the J end by 0 bases, with 12 bases between. This CDR3 is 16 amino acids long. The germline CDR1 and CDR2 sequences are SGDLS and YYNGEE. The CDR3 coding sequence is TGTGCCAGCAGCGTAGTGGGGCCCCCCTTGAACACTGAAGCTTTCTTT. It translates to CASSVVGPPLNTEAFF.

V usage is TRBV7-9 and J usage is TRBJ2-1; 7 bases line up with TRBD1. Looked up from germline, CDR1 is SEHNR and CDR2 is FQNEAQ (reference sequence). The CDR3 loop spans 14 amino acids. V lost 5 bases and J lost 7; bases outside the gene matches: 8. For the CDR3, the DNA is TGTGCCAGCAGCCCCCGGGACAGTCGGAATGAGCAGTTCTTC. It yields the protein CASSPRDSRNEQFF.

J is TRBJ1-2 and V is TRBV6-6; no reliable D call. Trimming pared 6 bases from V and 3 bases from J, leaving 8 bases between. The germline V gene has CDR1 MNHNY and CDR2 SVGAGI (reference sequence). CDR3 length: 12 residues. DNA for the CDR3: TGTGCCAGCAGGGGCTCCGACTATGGCTACACCTTC. Its protein product is CASRGSDYGYTF.

In the case of this clone: Other DNA sequences in the sample encode the same CDR3. J is TRBJ1-5 and V is TRBV30; TRBD1 might be the D (6 bases). The V end lost 3 bases, the J end lost 10 bases, and 25 bases lay between the germline ends. The CDR3 sequence is 16 residues long. Germline-derived CDR1 and CDR2 are GTSNPN and SVGIG (reference sequence). CDR3 nucleotides: TGTGCCTGGAGCGTCAAGCTCGTCCAAACGGGACAACCCCAGCATTTT. This codes for CAWSVKLVQTGQPQHF.

CDR3 residues: CASSLGLAGGEQFF. CDR3 nucleotides: TGTGCCAGCAGTCTAGGACTAGCGGGAGGAGAGCAGTTCTTC. The rearrangement joins TRBV27 to TRBJ2-1, with TRBD2 matching 14 bases. Germline V gene sequence: CDR1 MNHEY, CDR2 SMNVEV (reference sequence). Trimming removed 5 bases from V and 10 bases from J; junction bases left unmatched: 4. This CDR3 has 14 residues.

The chain employs TRBV5-1 and TRBJ1-2; TRBD1 agrees at 7 bases. Germline V gives CDR1 SGHRS, CDR2 YFSETQ. The CDR3 is 13 amino acids. After removal of 2 bases from V and 10 bases from J, the junction contained 8 bases not matched to a gene. The CDR3 protein is CASSFSQGDAYTF. The DNA of the CDR3 is TGCGCCAGCAGCTTTTCGCAGGGGGATGCCTACACCTTC.

The chain is built from TRBV28 and TRBJ2-2, with D uncertain. CDR1 is MDHEN and CDR2 is SYDVKM in the germline V gene. V gave up 10 bases and J gave up 2 bases, with 11 bases separating them. This CDR3 contains 13 residues. CDR3 protein: CATIQLNTGELFF. In DNA form, the CDR3 reads TGTGCCACGATACAGCTCAACACCGGGGAGCTGTTTTTT.

The J gene is TRBJ2-3, the V gene TRBV7-2; D uncertain. Germline V gives CDR1 SGHTA, CDR2 FQGNSA. Trimming left V 4 bases short and J 3 bases short, with 5 bases between. The CDR3 runs to 12 residues. The CDR3 DNA reads as TGTGCCAGCAGCTACTTAACAGATACGCAGTATTTT. This translates into CASSYLTDTQYF.

This chain joins TRBV13 and TRBJ1-1; tentative D call: TRBD1 (6 bases). V was pared by 8 bases and J by 1 base, with 11 bases between. The CDR3 extends over 13 amino acids. In germline, CDR1 is PRHDT, CDR2 FYEKMQ (reference sequence). CDR3 amino acids: CASCGGQNTEAFF. DNA of the CDR3: TGTGCCAGCTGTGGGGGACAGAACACTGAAGCTTTCTTT.

V is TRBV7-8 and J is TRBJ2-2, with a tentative D call TRBD2 (6 bases). In germline, CDR1 is SGHVS, CDR2 FQNEAQ. The CDR3 consists of 17 residues. With 5 bases removed from V and 5 bases from J, the gap between germline ends came to 21 bases. The CDR3 loop reads CASSTPWEAVRTGELFF. DNA of the CDR3: TGTGCCAGCAGCACCCCCTGGGAGGCGGTACGAACCGGGGAGCTGTTTTTT.

This chain uses TRBV19 with TRBJ2-1; 7 nucleotides agree with TRBD2. The V segment lost 9 bases and the J segment 8 bases; nucleotides outside the gene matches: 4. The CDR3 length is 11 residues. CDR1 and CDR2 from the germline V gene are LNHDA and SQIVND (reference sequence). In DNA form, the CDR3 reads TGTGCCAGCCACACTAGCGATGAGCAGTTCTTC. Its translation is CASHTSDEQFF.

The genes are TRBV6-1 and TRBJ2-7; D remains unclear. CDR3 length equals 14 residues. The germline V gene has CDR1 MNHNS and CDR2 SASEGT. V was pared by 7 bases and J by 0 bases, with 13 bases between. CDR3 DNA: TGTGCCAGCAACGGCTACCATAGCTCCTACGAGCAGTACGTC. This sequence encodes CASNGYHSSYEQYV.

The chain couples TRBV27 to TRBJ1-3; D not certain. The CDR3 spans 13 residues. Germline values: CDR1 MNHEY, CDR2 SMNVEV (reference sequence). V shed 3 bases and J shed 0 bases, with 3 bases lying between them. Here the CDR3 DNA reads TGTGCCAGCAGTTTCAGCTCTGGAAACACCATATATTTT. Protein sequence: CASSFSSGNTIYF.

This clone is a singleton in its sample. The chain uses TRBV28 and TRBJ2-7; the D gene is possibly TRBD2 (6 bases). Germline V gene sequence: CDR1 MDHEN, CDR2 SYDVKM. Trimming took 5 bases from V and 1 from J, leaving 12 bases between them. CDR3 length: 14 amino acids. The chain's CDR3 is CASSPIAVSYEQYF. In nucleotides, the CDR3 is TGTGCCAGCAGTCCTATAGCGGTATCCTACGAGCAGTACTTC.

CDR3 sequence (DNA): TGTGCCAGCAGCTTAGGTGTCAGGGGGAGCCAAGAGACCCAGTACTTC. Its protein is CASSLGVRGSQETQYF. V is TRBV7-6 and J is TRBJ2-5, with TRBD1 identical over 7 bases. The CDR3 is 16 residues long. In germline, CDR1 is SGHVS, CDR2 FNYEAQ. The junction had 6 bases not matched to a gene; V was cut back by 1 base and J by 1 base.

J is TRBJ2-1 and V is TRBV27; possible D gene TRBD2, 6 bases. Germline assignment: CDR1 MNHEY and CDR2 SMNVEV (reference sequence). V was shortened by 4 bases and J by 5 bases, with 21 bases between the two germline ends. This CDR3 is 17 amino acids long. The CDR3 region is CASSWGFAGLRNNEQFF. In DNA form, the CDR3 reads TGTGCCAGCAGTTGGGGGTTCGCGGGATTGAGAAACAATGAGCAGTTCTTC.

This sequence joins TRBV4-1 and TRBJ1-1; TRBD1 might be the D (5 bases). Germline lookup yields CDR1 MGHRA and CDR2 YSYEKL. V was trimmed by 5 bases and J by 1 base, leaving 11 bases between them. CDR3 length equals 14 residues. The CDR3 DNA follows: TGCGCCAGCAGCAAAAACCAGGGGAACACTGAAGCTTTCTTT. Residues: CASSKNQGNTEAFF.

The chain has TRBV5-6 and TRBJ1-1; D perhaps matches TRBD1 (5 bases). Trimming removed 2 bases from V and 7 bases from J, with 15 bases in between. Germline V gives CDR1 SGHDT, CDR2 YYEEEE. The CDR3 totals 14 residues. Written as DNA, the CDR3 is TGTGCCAGCAGCTTTGACAGAGGCCTGGATGAAGCTTTCTTT. As protein: CASSFDRGLDEAFF.

The CDR3 DNA reads TGTGCCAGCAGTTTATGGGGCAAATCCACAGATACGCAGTATTTT. Translation gives CASSLWGKSTDTQYF. V is TRBV27 and J is TRBJ2-3; D may be TRBD1 (5 bases). The CDR3 is 15 residues long. V lost 1 base to trimming and J lost 2 bases, with 10 bases between them. Germline V gene lookup returns CDR1 MNHEY and CDR2 SMNVEV (reference sequence).

The chain is built from TRBV6-6 and TRBJ1-1; maybe TRBD1 (5 bases). Germline CDR1 reads MNHNY; CDR2 reads SVGAGI (reference sequence). Trimming shortened V by 10 bases and J by 5 bases, and 20 bases separated the two germline ends. The length of the CDR3 is 14 residues. The DNA for the CDR3 is TGTGCCACCCAGCCGGAGGTGGAGGGGACTGAAGCTTTCTTT. Translated, it gives CATQPEVEGTEAFF.

V usage is TRBV7-6 and J usage is TRBJ1-4, with 7 nucleotides matching TRBD1. This CDR3 comprises 16 residues. Germline V gene sequence: CDR1 SGHVS, CDR2 FNYEAQ. V was clipped by 1 base and J by 2 bases; unmatched bases: 4. The CDR3: CASSLVRDSTNEKLFF. The DNA for the CDR3 is TGTGCCAGCAGCTTAGTCCGGGACAGCACTAATGAAAAACTGTTTTTT.

In this sample, this clone turned up once. The rearrangement links TRBV15 to TRBJ1-2; D gene uncertain. Trimming removed 0 bases from V and 6 bases from J, with 17 bases in between. In germline, CDR1 is LNHNV, CDR2 YYDKDF (reference sequence). CDR3 length: 16 amino acids. Here the CDR3 reads CATSRDWELTSDGYTF. CDR3 nucleotides: TGTGCCACCAGCAGAGATTGGGAGTTGACAAGCGATGGCTACACCTTC.